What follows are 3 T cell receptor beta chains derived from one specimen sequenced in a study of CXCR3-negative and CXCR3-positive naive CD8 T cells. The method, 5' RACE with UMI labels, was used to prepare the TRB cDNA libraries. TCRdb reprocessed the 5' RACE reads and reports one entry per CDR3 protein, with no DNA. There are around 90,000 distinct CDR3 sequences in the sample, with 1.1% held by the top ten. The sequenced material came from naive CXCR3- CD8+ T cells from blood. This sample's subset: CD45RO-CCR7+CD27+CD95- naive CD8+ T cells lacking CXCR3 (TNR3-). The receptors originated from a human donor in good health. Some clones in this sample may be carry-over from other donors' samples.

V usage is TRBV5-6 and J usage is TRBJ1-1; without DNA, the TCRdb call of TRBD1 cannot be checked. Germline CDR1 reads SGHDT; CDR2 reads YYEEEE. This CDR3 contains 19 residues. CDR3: CASTPSDRGGLSRGAEAFF.

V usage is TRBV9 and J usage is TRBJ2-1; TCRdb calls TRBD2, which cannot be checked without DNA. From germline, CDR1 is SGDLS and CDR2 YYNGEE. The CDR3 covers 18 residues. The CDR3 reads CASSGQKASGENYNEQFF.

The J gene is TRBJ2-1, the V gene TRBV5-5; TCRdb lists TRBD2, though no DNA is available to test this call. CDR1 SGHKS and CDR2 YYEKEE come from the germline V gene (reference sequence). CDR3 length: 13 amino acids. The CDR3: CASSFGTAGEQFF.